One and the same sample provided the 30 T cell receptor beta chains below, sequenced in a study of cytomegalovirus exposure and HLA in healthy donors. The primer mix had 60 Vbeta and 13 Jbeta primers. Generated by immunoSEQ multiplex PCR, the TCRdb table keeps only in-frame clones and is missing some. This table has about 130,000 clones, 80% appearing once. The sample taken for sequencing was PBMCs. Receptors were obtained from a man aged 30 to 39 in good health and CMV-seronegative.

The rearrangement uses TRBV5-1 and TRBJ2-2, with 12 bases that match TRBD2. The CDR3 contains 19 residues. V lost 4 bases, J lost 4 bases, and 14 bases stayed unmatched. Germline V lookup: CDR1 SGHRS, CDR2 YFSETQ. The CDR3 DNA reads TGCGCCAGCAGCCCCGCCACCCTAGCGGGAGGGCCAAGCACCGGGGAGCTGTTTTTT. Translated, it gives CASSPATLAGGPSTGELFF.

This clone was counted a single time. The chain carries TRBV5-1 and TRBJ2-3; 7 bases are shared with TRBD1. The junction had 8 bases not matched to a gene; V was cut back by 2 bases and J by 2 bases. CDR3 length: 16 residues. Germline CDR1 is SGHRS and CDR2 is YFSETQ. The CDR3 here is CASSFYSGTDTDTQYF. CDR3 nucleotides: TGCGCCAGCAGCTTCTACTCCGGGACAGACACAGATACGCAGTATTTT.

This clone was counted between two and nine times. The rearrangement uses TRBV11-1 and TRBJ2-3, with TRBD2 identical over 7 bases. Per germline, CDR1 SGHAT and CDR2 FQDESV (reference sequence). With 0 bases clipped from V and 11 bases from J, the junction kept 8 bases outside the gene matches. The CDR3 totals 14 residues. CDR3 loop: CASSLADLAGVQYF. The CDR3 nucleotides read TGTGCCAGCAGCTTAGCCGATCTGGCGGGAGTGCAGTATTTT. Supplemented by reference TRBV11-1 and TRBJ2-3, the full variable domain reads EAEVAQSPRYKITEKSQAVAFWCDPISGHATLYWYRQILGQGPELLVQFQDESVVDDSQLPKDRFSAERLKGVDSTLKIQPAELGDSAMYLCASSLADLAGVQYFGPGTRLTVL.

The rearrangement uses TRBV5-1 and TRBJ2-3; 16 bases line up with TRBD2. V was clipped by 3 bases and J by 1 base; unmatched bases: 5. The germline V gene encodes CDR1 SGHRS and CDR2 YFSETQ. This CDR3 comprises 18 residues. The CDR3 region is CASSSGLAGGRGTDTQYF. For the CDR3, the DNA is TGCGCCAGCAGCTCGGGACTAGCGGGAGGGAGGGGCACAGATACGCAGTATTTT.

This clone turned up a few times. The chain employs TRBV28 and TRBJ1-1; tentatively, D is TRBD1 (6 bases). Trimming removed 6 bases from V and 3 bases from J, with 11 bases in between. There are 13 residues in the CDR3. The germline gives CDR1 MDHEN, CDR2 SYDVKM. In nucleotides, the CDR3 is TGTGCCAGCAGCCTCTGGGGGCACACTGAAGCTTTCTTT. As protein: CASSLWGHTEAFF.

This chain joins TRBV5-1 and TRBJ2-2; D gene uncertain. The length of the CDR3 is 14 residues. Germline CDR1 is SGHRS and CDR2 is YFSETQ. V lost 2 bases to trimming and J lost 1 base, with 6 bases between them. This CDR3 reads CASSFGGNTGELFF. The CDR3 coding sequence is TGCGCCAGCAGCTTTGGCGGGAACACCGGGGAGCTGTTTTTT.

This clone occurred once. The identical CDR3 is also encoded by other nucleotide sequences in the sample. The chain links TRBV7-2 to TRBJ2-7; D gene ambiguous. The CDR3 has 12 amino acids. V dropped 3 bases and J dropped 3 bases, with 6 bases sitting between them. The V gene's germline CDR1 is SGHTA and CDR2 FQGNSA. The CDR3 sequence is CASSFAGYEQYF. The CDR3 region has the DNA TGTGCCAGCAGCTTCGCCGGCTACGAGCAGTACTTC. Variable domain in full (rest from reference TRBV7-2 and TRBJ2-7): GAGVSQSPSNKVTEKGKDVELRCDPISGHTALYWYRQSLGQGLEFLIYFQGNSAPDKSGLPSDRFSAERTGGSVSTLTIQRTQQEDSAVYLCASSFAGYEQYFGPGTRLTVT.

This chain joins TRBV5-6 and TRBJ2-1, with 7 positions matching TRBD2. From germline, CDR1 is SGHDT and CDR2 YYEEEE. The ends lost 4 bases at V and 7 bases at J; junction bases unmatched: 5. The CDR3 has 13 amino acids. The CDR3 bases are TGTGCCAGCAGCCCCCAAGCGGGGAATGAGCAGTTCTTC. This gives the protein CASSPQAGNEQFF.

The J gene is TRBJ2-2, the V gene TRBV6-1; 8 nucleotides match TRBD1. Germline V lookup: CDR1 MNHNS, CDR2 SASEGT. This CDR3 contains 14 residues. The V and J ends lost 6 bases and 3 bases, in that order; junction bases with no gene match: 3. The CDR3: CASRGTGYTGELFF. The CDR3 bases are TGTGCCAGCAGGGGGACAGGCTACACCGGGGAGCTGTTTTTT.

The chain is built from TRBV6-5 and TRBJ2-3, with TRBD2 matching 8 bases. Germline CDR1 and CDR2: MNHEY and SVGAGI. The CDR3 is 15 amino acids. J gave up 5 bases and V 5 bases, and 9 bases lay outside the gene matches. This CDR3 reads CASSAGTRGGDTQYF. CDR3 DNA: TGTGCCAGCAGTGCCGGGACTAGGGGGGGAGATACGCAGTATTTT.

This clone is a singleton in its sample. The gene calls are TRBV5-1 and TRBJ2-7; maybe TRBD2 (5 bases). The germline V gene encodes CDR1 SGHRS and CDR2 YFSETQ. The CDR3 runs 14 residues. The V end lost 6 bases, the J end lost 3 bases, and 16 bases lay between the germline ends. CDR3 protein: CASTLFGGNYEQYF. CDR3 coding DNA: TGCGCCAGCACCCTCTTCGGAGGCAACTACGAGCAGTACTTC.

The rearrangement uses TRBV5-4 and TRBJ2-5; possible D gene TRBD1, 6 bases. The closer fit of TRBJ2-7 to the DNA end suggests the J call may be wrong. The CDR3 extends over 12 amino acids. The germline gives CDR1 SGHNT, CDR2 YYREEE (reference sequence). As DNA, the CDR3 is TGTGCCAGCAGCGGAGGACAGAACGAGCAGTACTTC. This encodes CASSGGQNEQYF.

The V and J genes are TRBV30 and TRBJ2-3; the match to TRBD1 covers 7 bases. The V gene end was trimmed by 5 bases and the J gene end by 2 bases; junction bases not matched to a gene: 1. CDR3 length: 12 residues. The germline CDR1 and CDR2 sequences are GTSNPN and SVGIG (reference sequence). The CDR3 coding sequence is TGTGCCTGGGACAGGGCCACAGATACGCAGTATTTT. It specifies CAWDRATDTQYF. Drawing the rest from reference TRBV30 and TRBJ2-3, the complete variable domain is SQTIHQWPATLVQPVGSPLSLECTVEGTSNPNLYWYRQAAGRGLQLLFYSVGIGQISSEVPQNLSASRPQDRQFILSSKKLLLSDSGFYLCAWDRATDTQYFGPGTRLTVL.

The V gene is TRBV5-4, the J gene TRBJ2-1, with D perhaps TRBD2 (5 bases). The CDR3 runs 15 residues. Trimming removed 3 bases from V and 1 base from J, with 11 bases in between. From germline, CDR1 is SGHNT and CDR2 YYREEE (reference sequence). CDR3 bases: TGTGCCAGCAGCTCTGACGGGAAATCCTACAATGAGCAGTTCTTC. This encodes CASSSDGKSYNEQFF.

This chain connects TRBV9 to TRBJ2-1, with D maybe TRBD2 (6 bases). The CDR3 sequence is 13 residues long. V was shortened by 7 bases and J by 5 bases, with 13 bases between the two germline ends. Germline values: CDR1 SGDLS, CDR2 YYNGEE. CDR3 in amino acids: CASARGLNNEQFF. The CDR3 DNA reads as TGTGCCAGCGCGCGGGGACTTAACAATGAGCAGTTCTTC.

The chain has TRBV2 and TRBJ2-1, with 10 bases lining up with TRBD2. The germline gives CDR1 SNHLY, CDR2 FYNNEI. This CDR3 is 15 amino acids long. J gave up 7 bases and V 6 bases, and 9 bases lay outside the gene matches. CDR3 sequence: CASRMPGLAPNEQFF. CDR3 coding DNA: TGTGCCAGCAGGATGCCGGGACTAGCGCCGAATGAGCAGTTCTTC.

The CDR3 nucleotides read TGTGCCAGCAGCTTAACTGATTCCTACAATGAGCAGTTCTTC. Encoded protein: CASSLTDSYNEQFF. The chain has TRBV7-2 and TRBJ2-1; no firm D call. This CDR3 comprises 14 residues. V gave up 2 bases and J gave up 1 base, with 6 bases separating them. CDR1 is SGHTA and CDR2 is FQGNSA in the germline V gene.

The CDR3 spells CASSIGGTAEAFF. Written as DNA, the CDR3 is TGTGCCAGTAGTATCGGGGGAACTGCGGAAGCTTTCTTT. V gene TRBV19 combines with J gene TRBJ1-1, with D possibly matching TRBD1 (5 bases). Trimming left V 3 bases short and J 8 bases short, with 13 bases between. This CDR3 contains 13 residues. Germline V lookup: CDR1 LNHDA, CDR2 SQIVND (reference sequence).

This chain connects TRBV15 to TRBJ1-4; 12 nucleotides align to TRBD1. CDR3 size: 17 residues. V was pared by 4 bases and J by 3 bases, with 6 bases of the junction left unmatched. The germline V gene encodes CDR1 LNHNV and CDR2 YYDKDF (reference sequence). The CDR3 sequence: CATSTPGQGASNEKLFF. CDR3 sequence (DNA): TGTGCCACCAGCACGCCGGGACAGGGGGCTTCTAATGAAAAACTGTTTTTT.

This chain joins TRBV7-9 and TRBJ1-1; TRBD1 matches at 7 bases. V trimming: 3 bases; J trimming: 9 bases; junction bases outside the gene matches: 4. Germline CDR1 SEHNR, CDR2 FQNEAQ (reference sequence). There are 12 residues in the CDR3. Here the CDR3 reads CASSLETGQAFF. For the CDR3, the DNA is TGTGCCAGCAGCTTGGAGACAGGGCAAGCTTTCTTT. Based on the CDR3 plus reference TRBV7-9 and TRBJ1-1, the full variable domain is DTGVSQNPRHKITKRGQNVTFRCDPISEHNRLYWYRQTLGQGPEFLTYFQNEAQLEKSRLLSDRFSAERPKGSFSTLEIQRTEQGDSAMYLCASSLETGQAFFGQGTRLTVV.

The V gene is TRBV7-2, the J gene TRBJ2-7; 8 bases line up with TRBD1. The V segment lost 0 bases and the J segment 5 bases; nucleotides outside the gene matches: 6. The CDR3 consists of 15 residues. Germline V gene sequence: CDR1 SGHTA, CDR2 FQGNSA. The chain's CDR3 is CASSLAARGLNEQYF. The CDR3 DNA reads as TGTGCCAGCAGCTTAGCGGCCAGGGGGCTGAACGAGCAGTACTTC.

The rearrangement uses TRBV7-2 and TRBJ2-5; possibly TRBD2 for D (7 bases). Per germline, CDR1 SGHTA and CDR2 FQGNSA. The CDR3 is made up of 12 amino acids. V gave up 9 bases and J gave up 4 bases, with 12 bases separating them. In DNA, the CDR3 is TGTGCCAGTCGAAGGGGGGGAGAGACCCAGTACTTC. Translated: CASRRGGETQYF.

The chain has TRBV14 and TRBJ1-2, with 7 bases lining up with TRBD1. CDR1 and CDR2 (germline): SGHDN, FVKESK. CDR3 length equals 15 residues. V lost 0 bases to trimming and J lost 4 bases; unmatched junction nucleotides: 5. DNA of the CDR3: TGTGCCAGCAGCCAAGAAAGGGACAGCACCTATGGCTACACCTTC. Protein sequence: CASSQERDSTYGYTF.

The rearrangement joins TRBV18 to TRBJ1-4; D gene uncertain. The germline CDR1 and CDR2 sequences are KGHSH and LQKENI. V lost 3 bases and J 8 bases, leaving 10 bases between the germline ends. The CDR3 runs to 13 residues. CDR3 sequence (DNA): TGTGCCAGCTCACCTACCGTAGAGGAAAAACTGTTTTTT. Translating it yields CASSPTVEEKLFF. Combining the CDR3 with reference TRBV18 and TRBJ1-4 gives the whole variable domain NAGVMQNPRHLVRRRGQEARLRCSPMKGHSHVYWYRQLPEEGLKFMVYLQKENIIDESGMPKERFSAEFPKEGPSILRIQQVVRGDSAAYFCASSPTVEEKLFFGSGTQLSVL.

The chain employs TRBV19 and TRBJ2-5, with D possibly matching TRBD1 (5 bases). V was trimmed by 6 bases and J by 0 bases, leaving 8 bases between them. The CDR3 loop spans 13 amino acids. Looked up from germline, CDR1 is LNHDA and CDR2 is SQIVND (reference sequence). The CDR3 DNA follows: TGTGCCAGTAGCCCCAGGGACCAAGAGACCCAGTACTTC. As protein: CASSPRDQETQYF.

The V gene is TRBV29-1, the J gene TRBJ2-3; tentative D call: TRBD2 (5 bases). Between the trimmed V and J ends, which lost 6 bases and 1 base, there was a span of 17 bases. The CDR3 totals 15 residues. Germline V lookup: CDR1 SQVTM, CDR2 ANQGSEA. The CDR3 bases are TGCAGCGTCTCAGGTGCGGGTTGGGGCACAGATACGCAGTATTTT. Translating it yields CSVSGAGWGTDTQYF.

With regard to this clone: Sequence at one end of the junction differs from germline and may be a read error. The CDR3 region is CSSSLKASGANVLTF. DNA for the CDR3: TGTTCCAGCAGCTTAAAAGCTTCTGGGGCCAACGTCCTGACTTTC. This chain joins TRBV7-9 and TRBJ2-6; no firm D call. The CDR3 loop spans 15 amino acids. Germline V CDR1 and CDR2: SEHNR, FQNEAQ (reference sequence).

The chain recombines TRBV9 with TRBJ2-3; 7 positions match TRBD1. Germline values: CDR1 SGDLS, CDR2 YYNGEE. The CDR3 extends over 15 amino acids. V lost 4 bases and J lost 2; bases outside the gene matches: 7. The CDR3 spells CASSPTGLDTDTQYF. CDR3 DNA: TGTGCCAGCAGCCCGACAGGGTTGGACACAGATACGCAGTATTTT.

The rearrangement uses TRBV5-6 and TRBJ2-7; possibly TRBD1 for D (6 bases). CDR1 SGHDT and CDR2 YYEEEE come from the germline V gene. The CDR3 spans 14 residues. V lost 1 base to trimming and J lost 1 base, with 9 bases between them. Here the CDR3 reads CASSLPGASYEQYF. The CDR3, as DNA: TGTGCCAGCAGCTTGCCAGGGGCGTCCTACGAGCAGTACTTC.

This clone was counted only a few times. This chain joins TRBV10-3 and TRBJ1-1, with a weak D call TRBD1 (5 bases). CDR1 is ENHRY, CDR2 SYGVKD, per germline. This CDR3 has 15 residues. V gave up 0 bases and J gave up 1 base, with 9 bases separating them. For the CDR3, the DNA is TGTGCCATCAGTGAGTCTTCAGGGAAGAACACTGAAGCTTTCTTT. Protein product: CAISESSGKNTEAFF.